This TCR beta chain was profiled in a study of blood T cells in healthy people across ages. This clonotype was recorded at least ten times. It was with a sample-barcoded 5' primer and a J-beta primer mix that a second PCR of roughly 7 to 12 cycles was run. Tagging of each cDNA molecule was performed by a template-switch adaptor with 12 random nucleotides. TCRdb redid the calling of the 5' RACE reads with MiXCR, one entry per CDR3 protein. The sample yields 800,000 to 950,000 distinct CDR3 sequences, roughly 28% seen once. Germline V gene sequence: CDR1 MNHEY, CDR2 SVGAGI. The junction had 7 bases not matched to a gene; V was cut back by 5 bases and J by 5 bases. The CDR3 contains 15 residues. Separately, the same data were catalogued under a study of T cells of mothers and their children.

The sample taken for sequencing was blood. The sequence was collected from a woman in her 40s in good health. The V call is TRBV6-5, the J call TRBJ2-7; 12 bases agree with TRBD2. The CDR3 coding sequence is TGTGCCAGCAGTATATCTAGCGGGGGGGCTCACGAGCAGTACTTC. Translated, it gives CASSISSGGAHEQYF.